The 32 T cell receptor beta chains presented below share a single source sample, sequenced in a study of identical twins. TCRdb itself ran the 5' RACE reads through MiXCR, one entry per CDR3 protein. This sample has 400,000 to 550,000 distinct CDR3 sequences, with over 11% found just once. This sample was also put to use in a study of yellow fever vaccine responses in identical twins.

Input material: CD4+ T cells sorted from blood. The receptors were sampled from a young woman in good health.

This clonotype has just a few counts. In nucleotides, the CDR3 is TGTGCCAGCAGCTTAGCGCGTCTCAGGGAGTCCTACAATGAGCAGTTCTTC. Translated: CASSLARLRESYNEQFF. The chain is built from TRBV7-8 and TRBJ2-1; D might be TRBD1 or TRBD2, each matching 5 bases. The CDR3 has 17 amino acids. Germline CDR1 SGHVS, CDR2 FQNEAQ. V was cut by 0 bases and J by 1 base, with 13 bases left in between.

This clonotype occurred many times. The CDR3 sequence: CASSPRRGQETQYF. The CDR3 DNA is TGTGCCAGCAGCCCCCGGAGGGGCCAAGAGACCCAGTACTTC. The J gene is TRBJ2-5, the V gene TRBV12-3 or TRBV12-4; D may be TRBD2 (6 bases). Trimming removed 6 bases at V and 1 base at J, with 12 bases between. The CDR3 consists of 14 residues.

This clonotype has a handful of counts. CDR3 sequence: CATSDFTGTGDTDTQYF. The CDR3 DNA follows: TGTGCCACCAGTGATTTCACCGGGACAGGGGACACAGATACGCAGTATTTT. The chain is built from TRBV24-1 and TRBJ2-3, with 10 positions matching TRBD1. The CDR3 sequence is 17 residues long. Trimming cost V 1 base and J 2 bases; bases outside gene matches: 5. Germline V gene data show CDR1 as KGHDR and CDR2 as SFDVKD.

The chain links TRBV10-2 to TRBJ2-5; D is undetermined. The germline V and J ends were trimmed by 6 bases and 1 base, with 15 bases remaining between them. The germline V gene has CDR1 WSHSY and CDR2 SAAADI. CDR3 length equals 15 residues. CDR3 nucleotide sequence: TGCGCCAGCAGCCCAAGGATTGGAGTCCAAGAGACCCAGTACTTC. Its protein product is CASSPRIGVQETQYF.

Only a few counts were recorded for this clonotype. This chain connects TRBV6-5 to TRBJ2-3, with D tentatively TRBD2 (5 bases). The CDR3 runs to 11 residues. Trimming removed 11 bases at V and 2 bases at J, with 8 bases between. The germline gives CDR1 MNHEY, CDR2 SVGAGI. The CDR3 spells CAGLITDTQYF. CDR3 nucleotides: TGTGCCGGACTGATCACAGATACGCAGTATTTT.

Only a few counts were recorded for this clonotype. CDR3: CSARLAGGETQYF. The DNA for the CDR3 is TGCAGTGCTAGACTAGCGGGGGGAGAGACCCAGTACTTC. V gene TRBV20-1 combines with J gene TRBJ2-5; 11 bases line up with TRBD2. Germline CDR1 and CDR2: DFQATT and SNEGSKA (reference sequence). This CDR3 has 13 amino acids. V dropped 2 bases and J dropped 4; count of bases not matched to a gene: 0.

The chain has TRBV30 and TRBJ1-1; TRBD1 aligns across 8 bases. CDR3 length equals 13 residues. Trimming took 6 bases from V and 3 from J; bases not matched to a gene: 6. CDR1 and CDR2 from the germline V gene are GTSNPN and SVGIG (reference sequence). CDR3 region: CACRQGTDTEAFF. The CDR3 DNA reads as TGTGCCTGTAGACAGGGGACCGACACTGAAGCTTTCTTT. The full variable domain, in which reference TRBV30 and TRBJ1-1 provide the parts outside the CDR3, is SQTIHQWPATLVQPVGSPLSLECTVEGTSNPNLYWYRQAAGRGLQLLFYSVGIGQISSEVPQNLSASRPQDRQFILSSKKLLLSDSGFYLCACRQGTDTEAFFGQGTRLTVV.

This clonotype has just one count. The rearrangement links TRBV6-1 to TRBJ2-7; D tentatively fits TRBD1 or TRBD2 (5 bases each). Trimming took off 4 bases at V and 2 bases at J, with 15 bases between the two ends. The CDR3 totals 15 residues. Germline V gene sequence: CDR1 MNHNS, CDR2 SASEGT. CDR3: CASSATSGAPYEQYF. CDR3 DNA sequence: TGTGCCAGCAGTGCAACCTCCGGGGCCCCCTACGAGCAGTACTTC.

This clonotype was seen more than once but under ten times. This sequence joins TRBV4-3 and TRBJ1-1; 7 positions agree with TRBD1. The CDR3 has 13 amino acids. Germline CDR1 and CDR2: LGHNA and YSLEER. Trimming removed 4 bases from V and 11 bases from J; junction bases left unmatched: 10. CDR3 protein: CASSRDGTEDAFF. CDR3 sequence (DNA): TGCGCCAGCAGCCGCGACGGGACAGAGGATGCTTTCTTT.

V is TRBV2 and J is TRBJ2-2; perhaps TRBD1 as D (5 bases). CDR3 size: 12 residues. CDR1 is SNHLY, CDR2 FYNNEI, per germline. V lost 7 bases and J 5 bases, leaving 8 bases between the germline ends. CDR3 in DNA: TGTGCCAGCACCAGACAGACCGGGGAGCTGTTTTTT. Encoded protein: CASTRQTGELFF.

V gene TRBV7-2 combines with J gene TRBJ1-2, with 9 bases matching TRBD1. CDR1 is SGHTA and CDR2 is FQGNSA in the germline V gene. The CDR3 contains 12 residues. Germline trimming cut 2 bases from V and 14 bases from J; bases unmatched to any gene: 6. Written as DNA, the CDR3 is TGTGCCAGCAGCTTATCTGGGACAGGGAGTACCTTC. Protein product: CASSLSGTGSTF.

This sequence joins TRBV25-1 and TRBJ2-5, with 7 bases aligning to TRBD2. This CDR3 has 15 amino acids. V gave up 3 bases and J gave up 9 bases; unmatched junction bases: 13. CDR1 and CDR2 from the germline V gene are MGHDK and SYGVNS. The CDR3 DNA reads as TGTGCCAGCAGTGATGGGCACAGGAGGGGAGGGGCCCAGTACTTC. It encodes CASSDGHRRGGAQYF.

This chain connects TRBV27 to TRBJ2-3; D unresolved. The length of the CDR3 is 13 residues. V was shortened by 2 bases and J by 2 bases, with 5 bases between the two germline ends. Germline CDR1 and CDR2: MNHEY and SMNVEV (reference sequence). The CDR3 here is CASSLIYTDTQYF. Here the CDR3 DNA reads TGTGCCAGCAGTTTAATTTACACAGATACGCAGTATTTT.

The chain employs TRBV20-1 and TRBJ2-5, with 8 bases aligning to TRBD2. There are 16 residues in the CDR3. V shed 3 bases and J 1 base; nucleotides not matched to a gene: 10. The V gene's germline CDR1 is DFQATT and CDR2 SNEGSKA (reference sequence). CDR3 amino acids: CSASPKRGITQETQYF. The CDR3 DNA is TGCAGTGCTAGCCCCAAGCGGGGGATTACCCAAGAGACCCAGTACTTC.

The table lists this clonotype with a few counts. The chain has TRBV15 and TRBJ1-5; D remains ambiguous. With 1 base removed from V and 8 bases from J, the gap between germline ends came to 6 bases. This CDR3 is 12 amino acids long. Germline V gene data show CDR1 as LNHNV and CDR2 as YYDKDF (reference sequence). The DNA of the CDR3 is TGTGCCACCAGCAGAGTTCGGGAGCCCCAGCATTTT. This sequence encodes CATSRVREPQHF.

With regard to this clonotype: Sequence at one end of the junction differs from germline and may be a read error. This chain links TRBV18 with TRBJ1-3, with 9 bases fitting TRBD1. This CDR3 has 16 residues. CDR1 and CDR2 (germline): KGHSH, LQKENI. The CDR3 nucleotides are TGTGCCAGCGCACCGGGACAGGGATTCCCTGGAAACACCATATATTTT. This translates into CASAPGQGFPGNTIYF.

This clonotype was found a few times. The gene calls are TRBV3-1 and TRBJ2-3, with 7 bases matching TRBD2. With V trimmed by 1 base and J by 2 bases, 12 bases remained unmatched. Germline values: CDR1 LGHDT, CDR2 YNNKEL (reference sequence). The CDR3 contains 18 residues. CDR3 sequence reads: CASSQGGGSPLPTDTQYF. CDR3 nucleotide sequence: TGTGCCAGCAGCCAAGGCGGCGGGAGCCCTCTCCCCACAGATACGCAGTATTTT.

This clonotype came up a few times. The genes are TRBV18 and TRBJ2-7; TRBD2 aligns across 7 bases. The CDR3 runs 16 residues. Germline trimming cut 6 bases from V and 2 bases from J; bases unmatched to any gene: 13. From germline, CDR1 is KGHSH and CDR2 LQKENI. The CDR3 protein is CASSPGAASGTYEQYF. The CDR3 nucleotides are TGTGCCAGCTCCCCCGGGGCGGCTAGCGGAACCTACGAGCAGTACTTC.

V gene TRBV12-3 or TRBV12-4 combines with J gene TRBJ2-1, with TRBD2 identical over 10 bases. Germline trimming cut 6 bases from V and 8 bases from J; bases unmatched to any gene: 1. The CDR3 covers 12 residues. This CDR3 is CASRGTSDEQFF. For the CDR3, the DNA is TGTGCCAGCAGGGGGACTAGCGATGAGCAGTTCTTC.

The chain is built from TRBV28 and TRBJ2-1; D gene ambiguous. V lost 7 bases and J lost 7, with 23 bases in between. Germline loops: CDR1 MDHEN, CDR2 SYDVKM. The CDR3 has 16 amino acids. CDR3 nucleotide sequence: TGTGCCAGCAATCCCCCTAGGCTGGGTGCTTATAATGAGCAGTTCTTC. Amino acids: CASNPPRLGAYNEQFF.

This clonotype has at least ten counts. The chain carries TRBV9 and TRBJ2-3; D remains unclear. Germline CDR1 SGDLS, CDR2 YYNGEE. CDR3 size: 14 residues. Trimming shortened V by 0 bases and J by 0 bases, and 5 bases separated the two germline ends. CDR3 loop: CASSVGRSTDTQYF. Written as DNA, the CDR3 is TGTGCCAGCAGCGTAGGGCGGAGCACAGATACGCAGTATTTT.

J is TRBJ1-5 and V is TRBV24-1, with 9 nucleotides matching TRBD1. After removal of 5 bases from V and 5 bases from J, the junction contained 6 bases not matched to a gene. CDR3 length equals 15 residues. Germline CDR1 is KGHDR and CDR2 is SFDVKD. CDR3 region: CATSARTGVDQPQHF. For the CDR3, the DNA is TGTGCCACCAGTGCCCGGACAGGGGTGGATCAGCCCCAGCATTTT.

This clonotype turned up a few times. V is TRBV6-2 or TRBV6-3 and J is TRBJ2-3, with 7 bases matching TRBD2. Germline V gene lookup returns CDR1 MNHEY and CDR2 SVGEGT. The V gene end was trimmed by 2 bases and the J gene end by 4 bases; junction bases not matched to a gene: 9. The CDR3 extends over 16 amino acids. The CDR3 spells CASSYGLADRADTQYF. CDR3 coding DNA: TGTGCCAGCAGTTACGGGCTAGCGGACCGCGCAGATACGCAGTATTTT.

This clonotype has just a few counts. The chain links TRBV20-1 to TRBJ2-7; D possibly corresponds to TRBD2 (5 bases). The ends were cut back, 0 bases at V and 5 bases at J, with 14 bases in the middle. The CDR3 extends over 14 amino acids. The V gene's germline CDR1 is DFQATT and CDR2 SNEGSKA (reference sequence). CDR3 sequence: CSARDRGRTNEQYF. Here the CDR3 DNA reads TGCAGTGCTAGAGATCGAGGGAGAACCAACGAGCAGTACTTC.

In this sample, this clonotype turned up a few times. The chain uses TRBV7-9 and TRBJ1-6; D is possibly TRBD1 (5 bases). Trimming took off 8 bases at V and 4 bases at J, with 6 bases between the two ends. This CDR3 spans 12 amino acids. Germline CDR1 is SEHNR and CDR2 is FQNEAQ (reference sequence). CDR3 DNA sequence: TGTGCCAGCCGGGGGTATAATTCACCCCTCCACTTT. Residues: CASRGYNSPLHF. Variable domain in full (rest from reference TRBV7-9 and TRBJ1-6): DTGVSQNPRHKITKRGQNVTFRCDPISEHNRLYWYRQTLGQGPEFLTYFQNEAQLEKSRLLSDRFSAERPKGSFSTLEIQRTEQGDSAMYLCASRGYNSPLHFGNGTRLTVT.

V usage is TRBV6-1 and J usage is TRBJ1-5, with TRBD1 as a possible D gene (6 bases). V dropped 2 bases and J dropped 3 bases, with 11 bases sitting between them. The V gene's germline CDR1 is MNHNS and CDR2 SASEGT. This CDR3 region has 15 residues. The CDR3 is CASSENRVINQPQHF. CDR3 coding DNA: TGTGCCAGCAGTGAAAACAGGGTAATCAATCAGCCCCAGCATTTT.

A word on this clonotype: Mismatch with germline at one junction end may stem from a read error. J is TRBJ2-5 and V is TRBV27; weak D call: TRBD1 (5 bases). The CDR3 is made up of 11 amino acids. Per the germline V gene, CDR1 is MNHEY and CDR2 is SMNVEV (reference sequence). The CDR3 bases are TGTGCCAGCACTCCCCCAAGGGGCGTTAATTTC. It encodes CASTPPRGVNF.

This clonotype occurred many times. The CDR3 sequence: CSVEPTRGIHNEQFF. The CDR3 coding sequence is TGCAGCGTTGAGCCTACTCGGGGGATCCACAATGAGCAGTTCTTC. The rearrangement uses TRBV29-1 and TRBJ2-1, with D possibly matching TRBD2 (6 bases). The CDR3 contains 15 residues. Deletions cut 3 bases from V and 5 bases from J, with 17 bases between. Germline-derived CDR1 and CDR2 are SQVTM and ANQGSEA.

The gene calls are TRBV7-2 and TRBJ2-5; 7 bases map to TRBD1. CDR1 SGHTA and CDR2 FQGNSA come from the germline V gene. This CDR3 comprises 15 residues. The ends lost 3 bases at V and 1 base at J; junction bases unmatched: 5. The CDR3 nucleotides read TGTGCCAGCAGCTTCCGGACAGGTTTCCAAGAGACCCAGTACTTC. Amino acids: CASSFRTGFQETQYF.

This chain connects TRBV6-1 to TRBJ2-7; 10 bases line up with TRBD2. Germline trimming cut 7 bases from V and 0 bases from J; bases unmatched to any gene: 9. The CDR3 totals 16 residues. The germline CDR1 and CDR2 sequences are MNHNS and SASEGT. This CDR3 is CASTKRGTSVSYEQYF. In DNA form, the CDR3 reads TGTGCCAGCACAAAACGAGGGACTAGCGTCTCCTACGAGCAGTACTTC.

The J gene is TRBJ1-4, the V gene TRBV6-1; 11 bases are shared with TRBD1. CDR1 MNHNS and CDR2 SASEGT come from the germline V gene. The CDR3 has 16 residues. Unmatched junction bases numbered 11, after V lost 7 bases and J lost 7 bases. The CDR3 reads CASTSQTGTGGEKLFF. For the CDR3, the DNA is TGTGCCAGCACCAGCCAAACCGGGACAGGGGGTGAAAAACTGTTTTTT.

V gene TRBV15 combines with J gene TRBJ2-3; no definite D call. V was shortened by 6 bases and J by 6 bases, with 10 bases between the two germline ends. The CDR3 covers 12 residues. Germline V gene lookup returns CDR1 LNHNV and CDR2 YYDKDF (reference sequence). CDR3 sequence: CATRRKPDTQYF. CDR3 DNA: TGTGCCACCAGACGGAAACCTGATACGCAGTATTTT. The variable domain in full, completed from reference TRBV15 and TRBJ2-3, reads DAMVIQNPRYQVTQFGKPVTLSCSQTLNHNVMYWYQQKSSQAPKLLFHYYDKDFNNEADTPDNFQSRRPNTSFCFLDIRSPGLGDTAMYLCATRRKPDTQYFGPGTRLTVL.